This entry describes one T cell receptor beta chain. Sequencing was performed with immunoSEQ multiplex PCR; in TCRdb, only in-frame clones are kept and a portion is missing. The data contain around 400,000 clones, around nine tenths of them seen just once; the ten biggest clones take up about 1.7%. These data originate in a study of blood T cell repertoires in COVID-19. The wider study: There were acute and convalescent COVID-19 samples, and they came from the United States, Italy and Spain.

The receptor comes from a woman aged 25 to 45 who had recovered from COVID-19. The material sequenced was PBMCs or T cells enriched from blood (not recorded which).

CDR3 sequence reads: CASSETGIGNTIYF. The DNA of the CDR3 is TGTGCCAGCAGCGAGACAGGGATTGGAAACACCATATATTTT. This rearrangement joins TRBV2 to TRBJ1-3; TRBD1 aligns across 7 bases. V lost 6 bases, J lost 3 bases, and 5 bases stayed unmatched. In germline, CDR1 is SNHLY, CDR2 FYNNEI. The CDR3 consists of 14 residues. Drawing the rest from reference TRBV2 and TRBJ1-3, the complete variable domain is EPEVTQTPSHQVTQMGQEVILRCVPISNHLYFYWYRQILGQKVEFLVSFYNNEISEKSEIFDDQFSVERPDGSNFTLKIRSTKLEDSAMYFCASSETGIGNTIYFGEGSWLTVV.